This record concerns one T cell receptor beta chain sequence. A second roughly 6 to 11 cycle PCR used barcoded and J-beta primers. TCRdb reanalysed the 5' RACE reads using MiXCR and keeps one entry per CDR3 protein. The repertoire holds more than 600,000 distinct CDR3 sequences, roughly 25% seen once, with more than 8% in the top ten. CDR1 and CDR2 (germline): MNHNS, SASEGT. This CDR3 contains 16 residues. This sample was included in a study of blood T cells in healthy people across ages. With each sample, at least 5 micrograms of total RNA were extracted. This same sample was also part of a study on T cells of mothers and their children. Per that paper: During the second PCR, the M1S primer introduced sample barcodes along with 2-4 random nucleotides.

This TCR was sampled from a boy aged 10-17 years in good health. Sequenced sample: blood. This rearrangement joins TRBV6-1 to TRBJ2-5, with 10 bases aligning to TRBD2. The J call could be wrong; TRBJ2-7 is a better fit for the DNA end. The DNA for the CDR3 is TGTGCCAGCAGTCCCGGTGAGCGGGAGGGGAACGGCGAGCAGTACTTC. Its translation is CASSPGEREGNGEQYF.